This T cell receptor (beta chain) stems from a study of beta chain features in type 1 diabetes. This clone came up many times. Other DNA sequences in this specimen translate into the identical CDR3. All of the isolated RNA was reverse transcribed, so expressed TCRB transcripts were sequenced. Sequencing used immunoSEQ multiplex PCR; TCRdb keeps in-frame clones, though not all of them. This sample has about 150,000 clones, with around 8.5% found just once. CDR1 LNHNV and CDR2 YYDKDF come from the germline V gene (reference sequence). V dropped 0 bases and J dropped 8 bases, with 7 bases sitting between them. This CDR3 comprises 12 residues.

This receptor was identified in a man between 18 and 29 years old in good health. This chain joins TRBV15 and TRBJ1-2, with a tentative D call TRBD1 (5 bases). Sequenced sample: central memory CD4+ T cells from blood. This chain's CDR3 is CATSRDSGGYTF. The CDR3 bases are TGTGCCACCAGCAGAGACTCAGGGGGCTACACCTTC.